These 29 T cell receptor beta chains share one sample of origin, sequenced in a study of blood T cell repertoires in COVID-19. The data were produced by immunoSEQ multiplex PCR, yet TCRdb's version contains in-frame clones alone and is incomplete. The table shows 100,000 to 150,000 clones, with about four fifths occurring only once. What was sequenced was peripheral blood. The origin of the receptors is a man older than 75 with active or convalescent COVID-19.

This clone appeared a few times. This sequence joins TRBV28 and TRBJ2-1; TRBD2 might be the D (6 bases). This CDR3 region has 17 residues. The germline V gene has CDR1 MDHEN and CDR2 SYDVKM. Trimming took 6 bases from V and 0 from J, leaving 18 bases between them. CDR3 sequence reads: CASRTRSGLSSYNEQFF. The CDR3 DNA reads TGTGCCAGCAGAACCCGGAGCGGGCTCAGCTCCTACAATGAGCAGTTCTTC.

Concerning this clone itself: At the DNA level, this CDR3 is encoded by other sequences in the same sample as well. The chain recombines TRBV9 with TRBJ1-2, with TRBD1 identical over 7 bases. The CDR3 sequence is 14 residues long. Trimming removed 0 bases from V and 4 bases from J; junction bases left unmatched: 3. Germline loops: CDR1 SGDLS, CDR2 YYNGEE. In DNA form, the CDR3 reads TGTGCCAGCAGCGTAGGACAGGGATCCTATGGCTACACCTTC. Protein: CASSVGQGSYGYTF.

This chain joins TRBV7-2 and TRBJ2-3, with D perhaps TRBD1 (5 bases). Trimming stripped 6 bases from V and 2 bases from J, with 12 bases between. This CDR3 is built from 14 residues. The germline V gene encodes CDR1 SGHTA and CDR2 FQGNSA. The CDR3 region is CASSKQVTTDTQYF. DNA of the CDR3: TGTGCCAGCAGTAAACAGGTTACCACAGATACGCAGTATTTT.

J is TRBJ2-3 and V is TRBV7-3; TRBD2 agrees at 9 bases. The CDR3 sequence is 16 residues long. Germline V gives CDR1 SGHTA, CDR2 FQGTGA. Trimming at V came to 3 bases and at J to 4 bases, leaving 8 bases not matched to a gene. In DNA form, the CDR3 reads TGTGCCAGCAGCTTTGTAGCGGGGGCCTTACCAGATACGCAGTATTTT. Its protein product is CASSFVAGALPDTQYF.

The chain recombines TRBV5-5 with TRBJ1-1, with D uncertain. The CDR3 has 13 residues. CDR1 and CDR2 (germline): SGHKS, YYEKEE (reference sequence). V lost 0 bases to trimming and J lost 1 base, with 4 bases between them. CDR3: CASSLGANTEAFF. Here the CDR3 DNA reads TGTGCCAGCAGCTTGGGCGCGAACACTGAAGCTTTCTTT.

The J gene is TRBJ2-1, the V gene TRBV6-5; 11 nucleotides line up with TRBD1. Germline lookup yields CDR1 MNHEY and CDR2 SVGAGI. The CDR3 has 14 residues. Trimming removed 8 bases from V and 7 bases from J; junction bases left unmatched: 7. This CDR3 is CASQWGTGGNEQFF. The CDR3 nucleotides are TGTGCCAGCCAGTGGGGGACAGGGGGGAATGAGCAGTTCTTC.

On this clone itself: This CDR3 is missing its conserved last phenylalanine or tryptophan, likely due to a read error. V and J are TRBV3-1 (or the pseudogene TRBV3-2) and TRBJ1-2, with 8 positions matching TRBD1. This CDR3 has 14 amino acids. After removal of 2 bases from V and 8 bases from J, the junction contained 7 bases not matched to a gene. Germline V gene data show CDR1 as LGHDT and CDR2 as YNNKEL (reference sequence). The CDR3: CASSQRTGFNGYTL. The CDR3 nucleotides are TGTGCCAGCAGCCAACGGACAGGGTTTAACGGCTACACCCTC.

The CDR3 here is CATSDGTEFTDTQYF. CDR3 nucleotides: TGTGCCACCAGTGATGGGACAGAATTCACAGATACGCAGTATTTT. The chain uses TRBV24-1 and TRBJ2-3; 7 positions match TRBD1. V shed 3 bases and J 2 bases; nucleotides not matched to a gene: 4. There are 15 residues in the CDR3. Germline V lookup: CDR1 KGHDR, CDR2 SFDVKD.

About this clone itself: This same CDR3 is encoded by further DNA sequences in the sample. The genes are TRBV11-2 and TRBJ1-1; D is perhaps TRBD1 (6 bases). The V end was cut by 5 bases, the J end by 5 bases, with 12 bases between. Germline lookup yields CDR1 SGHAT and CDR2 FQNNGV. The CDR3 runs to 13 residues. The CDR3 nucleotides are TGTGCCAGCAGCCCCGATAGGGGGACTGAAGCTTTCTTT. Amino acid sequence: CASSPDRGTEAFF. The variable domain in full, with the rest retrieved from reference TRBV11-2 and TRBJ1-1, is EAGVAQSPRYKIIEKRQSVAFWCNPISGHATLYWYQQILGQGPKLLIQFQNNGVVDDSQLPKDRFSAERLKGVDSTLKIQPAKLEDSAVYLCASSPDRGTEAFFGQGTRLTVV.

This chain connects TRBV28 to TRBJ1-6; D gene uncertain. V dropped 4 bases and J dropped 7 bases, with 5 bases sitting between them. Germline loops: CDR1 MDHEN, CDR2 SYDVKM. The length of the CDR3 is 12 residues. CDR3 residues: CASSSSNSPLHF. In nucleotides, the CDR3 is TGTGCCAGCAGTTCCTCGAATTCACCCCTCCACTTT.

The chain couples TRBV5-4 to TRBJ2-7, with D uncertain. The ends were cut back, 0 bases at V and 1 base at J, with 8 bases in the middle. The CDR3 extends over 14 amino acids. CDR1 SGHNT and CDR2 YYREEE come from the germline V gene (reference sequence). For the CDR3, the DNA is TGTGCCAGCAGCTTGGAAGACATTTCCTACGAGCAGTACTTC. Amino acid sequence: CASSLEDISYEQYF.

J is TRBJ1-1 and V is TRBV12-3 or TRBV12-4; no reliable D call. Trimming pared 1 base from V and 5 bases from J, leaving 5 bases between. The CDR3 has 12 amino acids. CDR3 sequence reads: CASSLVLTEAFF. Written as DNA, the CDR3 is TGTGCCAGCAGTTTAGTATTGACTGAAGCTTTCTTT.

The J gene is TRBJ2-3, the V gene TRBV3-1 (or the pseudogene TRBV3-2), with TRBD1 matching over 8 bases. Trimming cost V 5 bases and J 4 bases; bases outside gene matches: 8. Per the germline V gene, CDR1 is LGHDT and CDR2 is YNNKEL (reference sequence). This CDR3 is 15 amino acids long. The DNA for the CDR3 is TGTGCCAGCAGCTACCGGACAGGGATCGCAGATACGCAGTATTTT. Encoded protein: CASSYRTGIADTQYF.

The chain recombines TRBV6-5 with TRBJ1-1; D is uncertain. Trimming took off 8 bases at V and 12 bases at J, with 19 bases between the two ends. CDR1 and CDR2 from the germline V gene are MNHEY and SVGAGI. The CDR3 runs 12 residues. CDR3 nucleotide sequence: TGTGCCAGCGGAGGACGGACGGATTTAACTTTCTTT. Protein sequence: CASGGRTDLTFF.

V usage is TRBV19 and J usage is TRBJ2-7; unclear D gene. Germline V gene data show CDR1 as LNHDA and CDR2 as SQIVND (reference sequence). The CDR3 covers 14 residues. Trimming removed 5 bases at V and 2 bases at J, with 13 bases between. The CDR3 loop is CASSQQTNPYEQYF. The CDR3 nucleotides read TGTGCCAGTAGTCAACAGACGAACCCCTACGAGCAGTACTTC. Based on the CDR3 plus reference TRBV19 and TRBJ2-7, the full variable domain is DGGITQSPKYLFRKEGQNVTLSCEQNLNHDAMYWYRQDPGQGLRLIYYSQIVNDFQKGDIAEGYSVSREKKESFPLTVTSAQKNPTAFYLCASSQQTNPYEQYFGPGTRLTVT.

The rearrangement links TRBV7-9 to TRBJ2-7; 7 nucleotides line up with TRBD1. Germline lookup yields CDR1 SEHNR and CDR2 FQNEAQ (reference sequence). Unmatched junction bases numbered 5, after V lost 11 bases and J lost 1 base. The CDR3 runs to 12 residues. The CDR3 DNA sequence: TGTGCCGGGTCGGGACAGTCCTACGAGCAGTACTTC. Translating gives CAGSGQSYEQYF.

The V gene is TRBV29-1, the J gene TRBJ2-7; 10 nucleotides align to TRBD2. J gave up 4 bases and V 5 bases, and 2 bases lay outside the gene matches. Per germline, CDR1 SQVTM and CDR2 ANQGSEA. The CDR3 has 12 amino acids. CDR3 coding DNA: TGCAGCGTTTTAGCGGGGGGTTACGAGCAGTACTTC. This sequence encodes CSVLAGGYEQYF.

There are a few counts of this clone. DNA of the CDR3: TGTGCCAGCTCACCATCCTTACTGGACACTGAAGCTTTCTTT. Residues: CASSPSLLDTEAFF. The chain joins TRBV18 to TRBJ1-1; D is uncertain. Germline V gene lookup returns CDR1 KGHSH and CDR2 LQKENI. Trimming pared 2 bases from V and 3 bases from J, leaving 10 bases between. This CDR3 has 14 residues.

V and J are TRBV7-3 and TRBJ1-5; 9 bases align to TRBD1. V lost 1 base and J lost 2; bases outside the gene matches: 6. The germline CDR1 and CDR2 sequences are SGHTA and FQGTGA. The CDR3 totals 17 residues. Written as DNA, the CDR3 is TGTGCCAGCAGCTTAAACTTACAGGGGGCTCGCAATCAGCCCCAGCATTTT. It specifies CASSLNLQGARNQPQHF.

The chain carries TRBV21-1 and TRBJ2-7; the table's D call of TRBD2 was not tested on the DNA. TRBV21-1 corresponds to a pseudogene. The CDR3 is 14 residues long. CDR3 region: CASRLSGGSYEQYF. CDR3 DNA sequence: TGTGCCAGCAGGTTGAGCGGGGGAAGCTACGAGCAGTACTTC.

This chain joins TRBV28 and TRBJ2-7; possibly TRBD1 for D (6 bases). Trimming cost V 2 bases and J 3 bases, with 8 bases left between them. The CDR3 runs 13 residues. Germline CDR1 and CDR2: MDHEN and SYDVKM. CDR3 sequence: CASSLGRGYEQYF. CDR3 nucleotides: TGTGCCAGCAGTTTAGGCAGGGGCTACGAGCAGTACTTC. Full variable domain (outside the CDR3, taken from reference TRBV28 and TRBJ2-7): DVKVTQSSRYLVKRTGEKVFLECVQDMDHENMFWYRQDPGLGLRLIYFSYDVKMKEKGDIPEGYSVSREKKERFSLILESASTNQTSMYLCASSLGRGYEQYFGPGTRLTVT.

The chain joins TRBV28 to TRBJ2-7; 9 bases match TRBD1. Germline V gives CDR1 MDHEN, CDR2 SYDVKM. J was trimmed by 6 bases and V by 4 bases; bases with no gene match: 4. The CDR3 totals 13 residues. The CDR3 DNA is TGTGCCAGCAGTTCAATGGACAGGGGCGAGCAGTACTTC. This sequence encodes CASSSMDRGEQYF.

The rearrangement uses TRBV9 and TRBJ2-3, with TRBD2 matching over 10 bases. CDR1 and CDR2 from the germline V gene are SGDLS and YYNGEE. This CDR3 spans 17 amino acids. V dropped 3 bases and J dropped 2; count of bases not matched to a gene: 9. The CDR3 nucleotides are TGTGCCAGCAGCGGAGAGAATAGCGGGGGGTACACAGATACGCAGTATTTT. Translated, it gives CASSGENSGGYTDTQYF.

V usage is TRBV7-2 and J usage is TRBJ2-1, with TRBD1 as a possible D gene (5 bases). V was shortened by 1 base and J by 6 bases, with 10 bases between the two germline ends. The CDR3 runs 14 residues. The germline gives CDR1 SGHTA, CDR2 FQGNSA. In DNA form, the CDR3 reads TGTGCCAGCAGCTTAGTACGACAGCTCAATGAGCAGTTCTTC. This translates into CASSLVRQLNEQFF.

The chain couples TRBV5-6 to TRBJ2-2; 7 bases fit TRBD2. Germline CDR1 reads SGHDT; CDR2 reads YYEEEE. Trimming at V came to 2 bases and at J to 4 bases, leaving 2 bases not matched to a gene. The CDR3 has 14 residues. CDR3 protein: CASSLAGFTGELFF. The CDR3, as DNA: TGTGCCAGCAGCTTAGCGGGGTTCACCGGGGAGCTGTTTTTT. The entire variable domain, with the rest obtained from reference TRBV5-6 and TRBJ2-2, is as follows: DAGVTQSPTHLIKTRGQQVTLRCSPKSGHDTVSWYQQALGQGPQFIFQYYEEEERQRGNFPDRFSGHQFPNYSSELNVNALLLGDSALYLCASSLAGFTGELFFGEGSRLTVL.

This rearrangement joins TRBV14 to TRBJ1-4, with 7 positions matching TRBD1. CDR1 and CDR2 (germline): SGHDN, FVKESK. This CDR3 spans 14 amino acids. With V trimmed by 5 bases and J by 8 bases, 8 bases remained unmatched. CDR3 nucleotides: TGTGCCAGCAGCAGAAGGGGGCCCGGGGAAAAACTGTTTTTT. It translates to CASSRRGPGEKLFF.

This clone was detected a few times. The chain recombines TRBV5-4 with TRBJ2-2; D remains unclear. V lost 2 bases and J 4 bases, leaving 12 bases between the germline ends. This CDR3 spans 15 amino acids. CDR1 is SGHNT, CDR2 YYREEE, per germline (reference sequence). CDR3 sequence (DNA): TGTGCCAGCAGCTTCAGCCAGGCAGTCACCGGGGAGCTGTTTTTT. Its translation: CASSFSQAVTGELFF.

This chain links TRBV27 with TRBJ2-3; TRBD2 matches at 9 bases. The germline CDR1 and CDR2 sequences are MNHEY and SMNVEV (reference sequence). The CDR3 spans 16 residues. Trimming took 2 bases from V and 4 from J; bases not matched to a gene: 7. The chain's CDR3 is CASSLPGGGASDTQYF. The CDR3 region has the DNA TGTGCCAGCAGTTTACCTGGCGGGGGGGCCTCAGATACGCAGTATTTT.

V and J are TRBV29-1 and TRBJ1-2; TRBD1 is a possible D gene (5 bases). This CDR3 has 13 residues. CDR1 is SQVTM, CDR2 ANQGSEA, per germline. The V and J ends lost 7 bases and 5 bases respectively, with 17 bases between them. The chain's CDR3 is CSALPGGHYGYTF. Here the CDR3 DNA reads TGCAGCGCGCTTCCGGGCGGACATTATGGCTACACCTTC.